This T cell receptor beta chain was sequenced in a study of T cell repertoires in cytomegalovirus infection. Looking at the study overall: HLA-C-restricted CMV epitopes, recently identified, and well-studied HLA-B-restricted ones were used by the study. In public TCR beta signatures, there were indications of both CMV infection and matching HLA type. Findings of the study overall: Clonotypes of TCR beta that were HLA-C-restricted and CMV-specific dominated the ex vivo response.

To note about this clonotype: Its antigen is currently unknown.

Via MiXCR, TCRdb re-called the reads, giving one row per CDR3 protein. Among around 540,000 distinct CDR3 sequences listed, 30% to 35% were seen once. The CDR3 sequence is 14 residues long. V shed 3 bases and J shed 2 bases, with 7 bases lying between them. Germline CDR1 ENHRY, CDR2 SYGVKD. This chain connects TRBV10-3 to TRBJ2-2; D unclear. This clonotype originated in a human donor in good health (CMV status not recorded). Some clones in this sample may be carry-over from other donors' samples. The material was cultured PBMCs, obtained from culture after CMV antigen stimulation. CDR3 DNA sequence: TGTGCCATCAGTGACCGGGCTAACACCGGGGAGCTGTTTTTT. Its translation: CAISDRANTGELFF.